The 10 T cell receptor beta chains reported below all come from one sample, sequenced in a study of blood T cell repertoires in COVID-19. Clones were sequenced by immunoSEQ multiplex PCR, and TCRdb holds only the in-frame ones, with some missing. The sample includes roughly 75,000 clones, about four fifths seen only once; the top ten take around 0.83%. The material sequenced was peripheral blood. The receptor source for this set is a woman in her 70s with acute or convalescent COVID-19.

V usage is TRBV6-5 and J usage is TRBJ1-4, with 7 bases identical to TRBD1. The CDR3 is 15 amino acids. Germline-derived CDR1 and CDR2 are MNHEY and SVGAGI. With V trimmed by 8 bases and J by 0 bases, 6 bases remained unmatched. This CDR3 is CASRTGAATNEKLFF. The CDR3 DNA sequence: TGTGCCAGCCGAACAGGGGCGGCAACTAATGAAAAACTGTTTTTT.

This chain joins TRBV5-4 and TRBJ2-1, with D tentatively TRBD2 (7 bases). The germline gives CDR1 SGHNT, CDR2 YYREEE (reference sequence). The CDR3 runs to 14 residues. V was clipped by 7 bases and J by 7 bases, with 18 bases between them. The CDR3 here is CASRGGGGHNEQFF. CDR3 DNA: TGTGCCAGCCGAGGGGGGGGCGGCCATAATGAGCAGTTCTTC.

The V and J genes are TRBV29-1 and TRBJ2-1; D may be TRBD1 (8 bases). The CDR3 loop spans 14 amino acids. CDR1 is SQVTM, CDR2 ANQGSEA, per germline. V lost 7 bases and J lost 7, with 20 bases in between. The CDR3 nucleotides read TGCAGCGGAGACAGGGGAGGGCAGGGGAATGAGCAGTTCTTC. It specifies CSGDRGGQGNEQFF.

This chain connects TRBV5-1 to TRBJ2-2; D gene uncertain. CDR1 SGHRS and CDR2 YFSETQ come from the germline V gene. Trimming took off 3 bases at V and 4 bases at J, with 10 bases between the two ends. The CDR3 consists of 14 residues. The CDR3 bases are TGCGCCAGCAGCTGGAATAGCTTCACCGGGGAGCTGTTTTTT. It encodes CASSWNSFTGELFF.

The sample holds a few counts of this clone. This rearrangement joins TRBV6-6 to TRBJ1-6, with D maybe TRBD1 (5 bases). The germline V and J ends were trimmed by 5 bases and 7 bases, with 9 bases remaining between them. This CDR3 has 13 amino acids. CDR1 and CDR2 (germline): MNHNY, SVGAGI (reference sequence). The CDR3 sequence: CASSTGGNSPLHF. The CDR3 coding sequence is TGTGCCAGCAGTACGGGGGGAAATTCACCCCTCCACTTT.

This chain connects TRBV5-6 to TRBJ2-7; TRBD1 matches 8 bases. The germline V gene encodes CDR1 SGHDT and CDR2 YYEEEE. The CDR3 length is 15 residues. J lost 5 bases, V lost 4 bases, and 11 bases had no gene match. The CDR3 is CASSRKWTGRDEQYF. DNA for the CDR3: TGTGCCAGCAGCCGAAAGTGGACAGGGCGGGACGAGCAGTACTTC. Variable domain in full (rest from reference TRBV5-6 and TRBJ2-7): DAGVTQSPTHLIKTRGQQVTLRCSPKSGHDTVSWYQQALGQGPQFIFQYYEEEERQRGNFPDRFSGHQFPNYSSELNVNALLLGDSALYLCASSRKWTGRDEQYFGPGTRLTVT.

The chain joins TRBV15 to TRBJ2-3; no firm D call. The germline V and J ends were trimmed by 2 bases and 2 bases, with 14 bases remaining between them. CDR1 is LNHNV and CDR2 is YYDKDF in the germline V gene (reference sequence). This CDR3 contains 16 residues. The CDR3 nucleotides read TGTGCCACCAGCAGACCCGGGTCACCAGCCACAGATACGCAGTATTTT. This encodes CATSRPGSPATDTQYF. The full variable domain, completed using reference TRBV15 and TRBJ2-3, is DAMVIQNPRYQVTQFGKPVTLSCSQTLNHNVMYWYQQKSSQAPKLLFHYYDKDFNNEADTPDNFQSRRPNTSFCFLDIRSPGLGDTAMYLCATSRPGSPATDTQYFGPGTRLTVL.

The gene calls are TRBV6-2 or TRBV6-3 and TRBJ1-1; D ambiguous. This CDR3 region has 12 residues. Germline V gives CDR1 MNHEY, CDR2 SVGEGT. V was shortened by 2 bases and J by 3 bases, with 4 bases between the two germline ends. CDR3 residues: CASSYLHTEAFF. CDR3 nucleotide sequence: TGTGCCAGCAGTTACCTACACACTGAAGCTTTCTTT.

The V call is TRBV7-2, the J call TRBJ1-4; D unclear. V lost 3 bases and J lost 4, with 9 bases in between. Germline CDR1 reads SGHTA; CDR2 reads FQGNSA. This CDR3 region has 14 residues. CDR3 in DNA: TGTGCCAGCAGCTTGTCCAGAAATAATGAAAAACTGTTTTTT. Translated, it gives CASSLSRNNEKLFF.

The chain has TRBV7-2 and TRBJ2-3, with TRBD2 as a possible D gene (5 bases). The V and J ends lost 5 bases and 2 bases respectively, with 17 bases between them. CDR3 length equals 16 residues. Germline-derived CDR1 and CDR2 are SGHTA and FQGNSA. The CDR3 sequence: CASSVNGGSNTDTQYF. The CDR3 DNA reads TGTGCCAGCAGCGTAAACGGCGGGTCGAACACAGATACGCAGTATTTT. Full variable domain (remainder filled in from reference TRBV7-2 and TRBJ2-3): GAGVSQSPSNKVTEKGKDVELRCDPISGHTALYWYRQSLGQGLEFLIYFQGNSAPDKSGLPSDRFSAERTGGSVSTLTIQRTQQEDSAVYLCASSVNGGSNTDTQYFGPGTRLTVL.